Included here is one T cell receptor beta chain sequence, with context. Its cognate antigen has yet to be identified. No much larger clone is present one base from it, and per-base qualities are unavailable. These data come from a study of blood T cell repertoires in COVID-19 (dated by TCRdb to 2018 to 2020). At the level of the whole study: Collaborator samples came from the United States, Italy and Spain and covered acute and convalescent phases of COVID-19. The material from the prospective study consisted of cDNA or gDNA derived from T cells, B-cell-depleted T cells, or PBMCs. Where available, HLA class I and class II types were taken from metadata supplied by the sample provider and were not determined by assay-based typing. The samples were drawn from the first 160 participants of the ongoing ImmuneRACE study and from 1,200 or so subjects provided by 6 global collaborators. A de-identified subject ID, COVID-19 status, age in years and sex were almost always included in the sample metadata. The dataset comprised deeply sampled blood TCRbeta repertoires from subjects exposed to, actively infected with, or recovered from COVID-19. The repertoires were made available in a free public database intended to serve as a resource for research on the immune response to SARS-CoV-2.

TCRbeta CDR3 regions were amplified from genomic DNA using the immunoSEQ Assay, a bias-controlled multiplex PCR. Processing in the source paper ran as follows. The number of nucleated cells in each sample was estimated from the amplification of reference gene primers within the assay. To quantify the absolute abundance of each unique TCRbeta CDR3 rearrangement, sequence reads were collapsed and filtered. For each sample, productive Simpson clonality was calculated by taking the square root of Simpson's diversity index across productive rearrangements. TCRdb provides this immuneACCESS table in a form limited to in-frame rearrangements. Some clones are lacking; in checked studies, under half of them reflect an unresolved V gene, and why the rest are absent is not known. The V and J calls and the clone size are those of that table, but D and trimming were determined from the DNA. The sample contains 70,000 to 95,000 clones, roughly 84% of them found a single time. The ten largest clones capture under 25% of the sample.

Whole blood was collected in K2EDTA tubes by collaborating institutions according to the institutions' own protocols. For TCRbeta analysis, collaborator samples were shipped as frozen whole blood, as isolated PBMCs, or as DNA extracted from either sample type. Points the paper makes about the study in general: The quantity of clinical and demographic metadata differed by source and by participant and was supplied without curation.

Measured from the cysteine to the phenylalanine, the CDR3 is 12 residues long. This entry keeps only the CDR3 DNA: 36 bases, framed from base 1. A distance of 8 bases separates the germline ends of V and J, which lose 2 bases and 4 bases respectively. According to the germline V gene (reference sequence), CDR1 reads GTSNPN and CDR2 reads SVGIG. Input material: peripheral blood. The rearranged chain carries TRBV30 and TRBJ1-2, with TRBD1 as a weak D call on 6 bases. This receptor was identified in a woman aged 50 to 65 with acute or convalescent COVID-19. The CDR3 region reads CAWSPDSYGYTF. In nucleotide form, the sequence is TGTGCCTGGAGTCCGGACAGCTATGGCTACACCTTC.